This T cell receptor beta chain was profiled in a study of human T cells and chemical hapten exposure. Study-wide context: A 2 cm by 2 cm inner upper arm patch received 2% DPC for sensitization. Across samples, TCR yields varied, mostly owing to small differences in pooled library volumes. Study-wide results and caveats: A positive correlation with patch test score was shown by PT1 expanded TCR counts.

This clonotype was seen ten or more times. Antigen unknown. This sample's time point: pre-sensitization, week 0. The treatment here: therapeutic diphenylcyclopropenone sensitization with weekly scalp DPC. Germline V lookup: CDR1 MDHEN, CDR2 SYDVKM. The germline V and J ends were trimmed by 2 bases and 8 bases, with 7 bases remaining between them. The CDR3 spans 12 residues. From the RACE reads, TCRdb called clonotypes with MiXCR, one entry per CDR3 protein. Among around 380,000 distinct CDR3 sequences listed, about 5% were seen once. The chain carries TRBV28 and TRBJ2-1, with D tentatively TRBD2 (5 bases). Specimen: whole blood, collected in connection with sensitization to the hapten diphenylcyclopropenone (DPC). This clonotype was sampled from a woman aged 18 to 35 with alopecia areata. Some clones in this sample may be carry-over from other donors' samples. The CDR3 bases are TGTGCCAGCAGTTTACTGGGAGATGAGCAGTTCTTC. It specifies CASSLLGDEQFF. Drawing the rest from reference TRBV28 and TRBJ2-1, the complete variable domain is DVKVTQSSRYLVKRTGEKVFLECVQDMDHENMFWYRQDPGLGLRLIYFSYDVKMKEKGDIPEGYSVSREKKERFSLILESASTNQTSMYLCASSLLGDEQFFGPGTRLTVL.